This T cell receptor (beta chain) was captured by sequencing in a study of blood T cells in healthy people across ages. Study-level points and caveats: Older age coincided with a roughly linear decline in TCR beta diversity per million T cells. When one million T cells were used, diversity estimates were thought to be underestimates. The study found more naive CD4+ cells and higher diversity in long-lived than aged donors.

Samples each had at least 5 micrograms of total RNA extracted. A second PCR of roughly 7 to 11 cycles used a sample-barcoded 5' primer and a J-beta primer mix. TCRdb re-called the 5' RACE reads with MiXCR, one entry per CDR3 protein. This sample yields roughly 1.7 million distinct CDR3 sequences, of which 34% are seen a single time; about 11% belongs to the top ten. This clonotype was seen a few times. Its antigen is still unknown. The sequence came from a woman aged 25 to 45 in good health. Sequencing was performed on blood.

CDR3 in amino acids: CASSSTGGTYNEKLFF. The CDR3 DNA sequence: TGTGCCAGCAGCTCCACCGGTGGCACCTATAATGAAAAACTGTTTTTT. The chain employs TRBV7-9 and TRBJ1-4; D is undetermined. This CDR3 is built from 16 residues. Trimming left V 4 bases short and J 4 bases short, with 16 bases between. Per the germline V gene, CDR1 is SEHNR and CDR2 is FQNEAQ (reference sequence).